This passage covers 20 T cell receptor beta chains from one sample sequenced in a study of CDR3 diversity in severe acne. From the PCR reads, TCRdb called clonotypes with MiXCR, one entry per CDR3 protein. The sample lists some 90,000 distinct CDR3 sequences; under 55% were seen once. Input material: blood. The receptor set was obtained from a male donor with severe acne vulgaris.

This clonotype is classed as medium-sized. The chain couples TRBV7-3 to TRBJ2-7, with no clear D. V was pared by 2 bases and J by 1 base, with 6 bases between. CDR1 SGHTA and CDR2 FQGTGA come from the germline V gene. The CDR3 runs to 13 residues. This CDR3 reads CASSLYGSYEQYF. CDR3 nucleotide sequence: TGTGCCAGCAGCTTATATGGGTCCTACGAGCAGTACTTC.

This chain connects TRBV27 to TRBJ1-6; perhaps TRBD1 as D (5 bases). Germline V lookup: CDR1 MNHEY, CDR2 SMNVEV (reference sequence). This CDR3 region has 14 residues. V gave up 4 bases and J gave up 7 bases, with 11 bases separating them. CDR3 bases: TGTGCCAGCAGTTCCTCGGGGGGAAATTCACCCCTCCACTTT. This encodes CASSSSGGNSPLHF.

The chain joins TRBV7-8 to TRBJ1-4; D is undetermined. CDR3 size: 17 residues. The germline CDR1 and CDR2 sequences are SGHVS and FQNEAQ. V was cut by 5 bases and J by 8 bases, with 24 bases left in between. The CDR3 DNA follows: TGTGCCAGCAGCCCGGGCCAGGACGCTCTAGCCCAAGAAAAACTGTTTTTT. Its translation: CASSPGQDALAQEKLFF. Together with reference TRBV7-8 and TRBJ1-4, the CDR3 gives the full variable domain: GAGVSQSPRYKVAKRGQDVALRCDPISGHVSLFWYQQALGQGPEFLTYFQNEAQLDKSGLPSDRFFAERPEGSVSTLKIQRTQQEDSAVYLCASSPGQDALAQEKLFFGSGTQLSVL.

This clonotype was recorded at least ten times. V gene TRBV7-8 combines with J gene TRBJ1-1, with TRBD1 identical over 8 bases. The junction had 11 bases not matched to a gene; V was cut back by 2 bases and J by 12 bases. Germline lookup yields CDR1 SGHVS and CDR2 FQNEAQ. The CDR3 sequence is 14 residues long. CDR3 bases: TGTGCCAGCAGCTTAATTGGTGACAGGGGCGTTACTTTCTTT. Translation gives CASSLIGDRGVTFF.

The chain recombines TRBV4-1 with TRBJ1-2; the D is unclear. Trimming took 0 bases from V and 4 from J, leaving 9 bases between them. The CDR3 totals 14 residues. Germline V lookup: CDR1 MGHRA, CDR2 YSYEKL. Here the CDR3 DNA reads TGCGCCAGCAGCCAAGATGGCGACATCTATGGCTACACCTTC. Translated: CASSQDGDIYGYTF.

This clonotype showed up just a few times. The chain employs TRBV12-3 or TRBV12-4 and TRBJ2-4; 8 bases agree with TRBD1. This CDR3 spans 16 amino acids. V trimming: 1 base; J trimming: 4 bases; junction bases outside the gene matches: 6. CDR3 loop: CASSLGVRGQKNIQYF. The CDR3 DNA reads TGTGCCAGCAGTTTAGGTGTCAGGGGGCAAAAAAACATTCAGTACTTC.

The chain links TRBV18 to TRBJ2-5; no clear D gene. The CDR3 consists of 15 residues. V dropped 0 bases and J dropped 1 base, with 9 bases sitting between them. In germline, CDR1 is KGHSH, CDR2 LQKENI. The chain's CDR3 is CASSPPMASQETQYF. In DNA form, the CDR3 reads TGTGCCAGCTCACCACCCATGGCTAGCCAAGAGACCCAGTACTTC.

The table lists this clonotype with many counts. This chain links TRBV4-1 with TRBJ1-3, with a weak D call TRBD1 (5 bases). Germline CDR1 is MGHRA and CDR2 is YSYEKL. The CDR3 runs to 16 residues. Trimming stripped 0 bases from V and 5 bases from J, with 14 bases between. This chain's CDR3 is CASSQEIRGSRNTIYF. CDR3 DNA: TGCGCCAGCAGCCAAGAGATTCGGGGGAGTCGAAACACCATATATTTT.

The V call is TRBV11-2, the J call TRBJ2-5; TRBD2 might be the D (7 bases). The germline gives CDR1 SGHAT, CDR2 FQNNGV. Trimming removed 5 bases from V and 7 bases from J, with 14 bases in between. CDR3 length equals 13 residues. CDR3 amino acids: CASSQAGEGTQYF. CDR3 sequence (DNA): TGTGCCAGCAGCCAAGCAGGGGAGGGGACCCAGTACTTC.

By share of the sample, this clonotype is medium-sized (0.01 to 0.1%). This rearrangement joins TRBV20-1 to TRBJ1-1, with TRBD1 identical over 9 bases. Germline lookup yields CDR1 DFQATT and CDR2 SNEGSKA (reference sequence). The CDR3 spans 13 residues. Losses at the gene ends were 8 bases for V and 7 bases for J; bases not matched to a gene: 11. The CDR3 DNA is TGCAGTACAAGGACAGGGGCGTCGCGTGAAGCTTTCTTT. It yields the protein CSTRTGASREAFF.

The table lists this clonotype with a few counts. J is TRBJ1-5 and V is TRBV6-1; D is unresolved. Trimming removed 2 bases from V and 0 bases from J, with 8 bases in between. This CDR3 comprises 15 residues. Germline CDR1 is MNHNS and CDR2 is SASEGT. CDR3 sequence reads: CASSESGYSNQPQHF. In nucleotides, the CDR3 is TGTGCCAGCAGTGAATCGGGGTATAGCAATCAGCCCCAGCATTTT.

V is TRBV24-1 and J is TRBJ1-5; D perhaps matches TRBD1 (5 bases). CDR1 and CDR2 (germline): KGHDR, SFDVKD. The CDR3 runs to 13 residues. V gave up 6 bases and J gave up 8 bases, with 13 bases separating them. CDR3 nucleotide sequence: TGTGCCACCAGTATCGGGGGTTTGAAGCCCCAGCATTTT. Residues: CATSIGGLKPQHF.

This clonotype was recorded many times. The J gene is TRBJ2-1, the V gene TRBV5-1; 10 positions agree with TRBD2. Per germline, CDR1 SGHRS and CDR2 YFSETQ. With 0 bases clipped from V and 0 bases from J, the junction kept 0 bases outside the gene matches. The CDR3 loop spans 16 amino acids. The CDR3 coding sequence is TGCGCCAGCAGCTTGGGGACTAGCGGCTCCTACAATGAGCAGTTCTTC. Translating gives CASSLGTSGSYNEQFF.

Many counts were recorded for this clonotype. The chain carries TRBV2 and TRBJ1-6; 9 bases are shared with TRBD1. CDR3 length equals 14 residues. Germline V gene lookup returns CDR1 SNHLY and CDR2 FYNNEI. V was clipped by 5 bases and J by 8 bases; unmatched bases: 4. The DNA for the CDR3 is TGTGCCAGCAGTCCTAGGACAGGGGATTCACCCCTCCACTTT. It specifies CASSPRTGDSPLHF.

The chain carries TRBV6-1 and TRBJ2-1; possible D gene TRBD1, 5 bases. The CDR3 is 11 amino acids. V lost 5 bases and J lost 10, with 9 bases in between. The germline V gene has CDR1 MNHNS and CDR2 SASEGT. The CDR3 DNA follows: TGTGCCAGCAGTACGTACAGGGAGCAGTTCTTC. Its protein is CASSTYREQFF.

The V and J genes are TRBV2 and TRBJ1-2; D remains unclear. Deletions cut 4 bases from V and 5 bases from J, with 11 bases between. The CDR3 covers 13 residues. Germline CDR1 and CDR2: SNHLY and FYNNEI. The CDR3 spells CASSAKTFYGYTF. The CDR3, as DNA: TGTGCCAGCAGTGCGAAAACGTTTTATGGCTACACCTTC.

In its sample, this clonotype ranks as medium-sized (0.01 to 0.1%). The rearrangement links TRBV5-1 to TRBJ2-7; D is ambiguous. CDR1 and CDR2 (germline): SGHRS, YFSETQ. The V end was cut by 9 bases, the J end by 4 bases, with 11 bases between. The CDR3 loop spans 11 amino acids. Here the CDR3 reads CATHLLYEQYF. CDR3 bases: TGCGCCACCCACCTTCTATACGAGCAGTACTTC. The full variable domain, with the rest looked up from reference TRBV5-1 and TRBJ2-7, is KAGVTQTPRYLIKTRGQQVTLSCSPISGHRSVSWYQQTPGQGLQFLFEYFSETQRNKGNFPGRFSGRQFSNSRSEMNVSTLELGDSALYLCATHLLYEQYFGPGTRLTVT.

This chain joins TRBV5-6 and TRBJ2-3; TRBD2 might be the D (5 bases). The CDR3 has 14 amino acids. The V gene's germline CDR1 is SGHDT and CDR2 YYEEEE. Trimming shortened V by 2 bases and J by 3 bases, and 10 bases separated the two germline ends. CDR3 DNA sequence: TGTGCCAGCAGCTTCCCGGGGAAAACAGATACGCAGTATTTT. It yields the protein CASSFPGKTDTQYF.

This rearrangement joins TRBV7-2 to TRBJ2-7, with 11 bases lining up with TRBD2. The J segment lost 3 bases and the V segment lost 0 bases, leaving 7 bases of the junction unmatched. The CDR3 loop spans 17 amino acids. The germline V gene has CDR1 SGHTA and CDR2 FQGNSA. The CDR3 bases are TGTGCCAGCAGCTTAGCCGCTACTAGCGGGAGTTTCTACGAGCAGTACTTC. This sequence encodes CASSLAATSGSFYEQYF.

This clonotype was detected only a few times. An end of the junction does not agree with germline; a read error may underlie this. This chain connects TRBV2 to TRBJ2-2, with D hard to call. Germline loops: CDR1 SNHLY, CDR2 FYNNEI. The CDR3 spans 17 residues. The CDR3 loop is CATSDDRRQTNTGELFF. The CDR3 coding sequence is TGTGCCACCAGTGATGATCGTAGGCAGACGAACACCGGGGAGCTGTTTTTT.